This TCR beta chain was obtained from a study of blood T cell repertoires in COVID-19. Adults between roughly 18 and 90 years of age took part from under 25 US areas. The germline gives CDR1 MNHEY, CDR2 SMNVEV (reference sequence). The V gene lost 8 bases and the J gene lost 7 bases, with 14 bases spanning the gap. There are 13 residues in the CDR3. The protocol was immunoSEQ multiplex PCR, while the TCRdb copy is restricted to in-frame clones and leaves out a portion. The sample lists around 280,000 clones, around 90% occurring once. The chain carries TRBV27 and TRBJ1-4, with D perhaps matching TRBD1 (6 bases). Sequenced material: PBMCs or T cells enriched from blood (not recorded which). This TCR was recovered from a woman aged 40 to 50 who had recovered from COVID-19. The CDR3 protein is CASSEKGGEKLFF. CDR3 bases: TGTGCCAGCTCGGAGAAAGGGGGTGAAAAACTGTTTTTT.